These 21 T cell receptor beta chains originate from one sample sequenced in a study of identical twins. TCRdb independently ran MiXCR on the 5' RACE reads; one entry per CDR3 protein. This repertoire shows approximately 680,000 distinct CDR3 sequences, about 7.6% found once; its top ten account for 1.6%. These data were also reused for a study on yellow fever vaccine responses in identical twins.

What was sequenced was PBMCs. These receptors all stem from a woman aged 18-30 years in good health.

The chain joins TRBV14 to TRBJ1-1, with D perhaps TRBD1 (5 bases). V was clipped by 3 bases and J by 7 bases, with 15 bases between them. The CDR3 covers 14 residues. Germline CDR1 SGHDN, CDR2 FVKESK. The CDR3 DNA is TGTGCCAGCAGCCATCCCGGGTGGGGGGTTGAAGCTTTCTTT. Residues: CASSHPGWGVEAFF.

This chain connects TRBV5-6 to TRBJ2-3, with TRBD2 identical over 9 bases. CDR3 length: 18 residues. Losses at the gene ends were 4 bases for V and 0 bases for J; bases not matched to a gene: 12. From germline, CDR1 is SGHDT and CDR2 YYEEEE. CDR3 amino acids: CASSPRRTSDISTDTQYF. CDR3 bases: TGTGCCAGCAGCCCCAGGCGGACTAGCGATATTAGCACAGATACGCAGTATTTT.

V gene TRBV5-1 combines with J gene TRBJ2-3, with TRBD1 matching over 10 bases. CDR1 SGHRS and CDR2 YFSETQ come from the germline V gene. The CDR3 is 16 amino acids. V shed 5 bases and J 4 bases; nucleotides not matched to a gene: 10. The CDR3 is CASSYRTGTGADTQYF. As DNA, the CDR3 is TGCGCCAGCAGTTACCGGACCGGGACAGGGGCAGATACGCAGTATTTT.

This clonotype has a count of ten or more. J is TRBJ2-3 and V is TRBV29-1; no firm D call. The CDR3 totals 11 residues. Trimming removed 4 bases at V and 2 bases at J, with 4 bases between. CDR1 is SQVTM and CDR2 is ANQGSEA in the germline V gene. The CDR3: CSVVTTDTQYF. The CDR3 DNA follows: TGCAGCGTTGTAACCACAGATACGCAGTATTTT.

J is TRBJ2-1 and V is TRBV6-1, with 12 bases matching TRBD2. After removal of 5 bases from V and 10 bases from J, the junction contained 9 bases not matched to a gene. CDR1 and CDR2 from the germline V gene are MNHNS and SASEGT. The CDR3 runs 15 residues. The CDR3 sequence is CASSQTSGRAHEQFF. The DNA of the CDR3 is TGTGCCAGCAGTCAGACTAGCGGGAGAGCGCACGAGCAGTTCTTC.

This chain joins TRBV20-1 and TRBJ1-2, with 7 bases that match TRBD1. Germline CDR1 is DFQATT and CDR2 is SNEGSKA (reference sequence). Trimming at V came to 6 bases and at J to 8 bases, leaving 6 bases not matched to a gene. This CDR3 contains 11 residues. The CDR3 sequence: CSAEGAYGYTF. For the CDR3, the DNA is TGCAGTGCGGAGGGGGCTTACGGCTACACCTTC.

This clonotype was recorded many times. DNA for the CDR3: TGTGCCAGCACCAACAAGCGGGGTCGCGTCGATGAGCAGTTCTTC. It yields the protein CASTNKRGRVDEQFF. This chain uses TRBV7-8 with TRBJ2-1; 7 nucleotides match TRBD2. This CDR3 spans 15 amino acids. Germline V gene sequence: CDR1 SGHVS, CDR2 FQNEAQ. V lost 7 bases to trimming and J lost 8 bases; unmatched junction nucleotides: 14. The whole variable domain, remainder taken from reference TRBV7-8 and TRBJ2-1, is GAGVSQSPRYKVAKRGQDVALRCDPISGHVSLFWYQQALGQGPEFLTYFQNEAQLDKSGLPSDRFFAERPEGSVSTLKIQRTQQEDSAVYLCASTNKRGRVDEQFFGPGTRLTVL.

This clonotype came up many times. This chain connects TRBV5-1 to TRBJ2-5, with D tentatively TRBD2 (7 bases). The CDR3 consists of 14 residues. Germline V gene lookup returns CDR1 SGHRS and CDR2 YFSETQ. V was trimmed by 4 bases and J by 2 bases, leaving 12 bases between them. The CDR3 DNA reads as TGCGCCAGCAGCCCGGGGGGCCAACAAGAGACCCAGTACTTC. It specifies CASSPGGQQETQYF. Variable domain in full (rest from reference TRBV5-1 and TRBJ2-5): KAGVTQTPRYLIKTRGQQVTLSCSPISGHRSVSWYQQTPGQGLQFLFEYFSETQRNKGNFPGRFSGRQFSNSRSEMNVSTLELGDSALYLCASSPGGQQETQYFGPGTRLLVL.

CDR3 residues: CASSLQGEGWYNEQFF. The CDR3 nucleotides are TGTGCCAGCAGCTTACAGGGTGAAGGTTGGTACAATGAGCAGTTCTTC. This chain connects TRBV5-6 to TRBJ2-1; TRBD1 might be the D (6 bases). Between the trimmed V and J ends, which lost 2 bases and 4 bases, there was a span of 16 bases. This CDR3 contains 16 residues. Looked up from germline, CDR1 is SGHDT and CDR2 is YYEEEE.

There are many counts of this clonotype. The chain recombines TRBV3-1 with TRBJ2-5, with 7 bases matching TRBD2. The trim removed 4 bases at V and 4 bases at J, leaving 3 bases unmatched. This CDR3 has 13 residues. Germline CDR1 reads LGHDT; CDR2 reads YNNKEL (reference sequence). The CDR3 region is CASSPGRGETQYF. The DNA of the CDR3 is TGTGCCAGCAGCCCAGGGAGGGGAGAGACCCAGTACTTC.

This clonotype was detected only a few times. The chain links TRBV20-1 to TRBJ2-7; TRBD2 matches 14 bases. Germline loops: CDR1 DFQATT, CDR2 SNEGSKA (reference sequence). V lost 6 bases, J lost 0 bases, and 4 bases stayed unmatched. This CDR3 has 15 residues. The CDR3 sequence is CSAGLAGVSSYEQYF. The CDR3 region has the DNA TGCAGTGCGGGACTAGCGGGAGTTTCCTCCTACGAGCAGTACTTC.

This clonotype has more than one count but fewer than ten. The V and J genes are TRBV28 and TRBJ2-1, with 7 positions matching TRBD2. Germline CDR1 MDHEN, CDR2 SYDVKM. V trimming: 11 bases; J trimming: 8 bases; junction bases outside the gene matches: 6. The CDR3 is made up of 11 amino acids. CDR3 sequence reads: CAGASGDEQFF. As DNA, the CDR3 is TGTGCCGGAGCAAGCGGGGATGAGCAGTTCTTC. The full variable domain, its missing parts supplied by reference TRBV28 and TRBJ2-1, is DVKVTQSSRYLVKRTGEKVFLECVQDMDHENMFWYRQDPGLGLRLIYFSYDVKMKEKGDIPEGYSVSREKKERFSLILESASTNQTSMYLCAGASGDEQFFGPGTRLTVL.

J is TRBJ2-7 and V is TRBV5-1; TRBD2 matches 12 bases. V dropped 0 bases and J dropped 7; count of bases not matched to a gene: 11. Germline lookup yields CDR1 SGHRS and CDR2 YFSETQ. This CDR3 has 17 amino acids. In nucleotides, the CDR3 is TGCGCCAGCAGCTTGGTCCTAGCGGGAGGGCGACTGATAGAGCAGTACTTC. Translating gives CASSLVLAGGRLIEQYF.

In DNA, the CDR3 is TGTGCCAGCAGCGGGGACGCCGGGGAGCTGTTTTTT. Amino acids: CASSGDAGELFF. The chain joins TRBV9 to TRBJ2-2; D could derive from TRBD1 or TRBD2 (5 bases each). Trimming pared 3 bases from V and 6 bases from J, leaving 6 bases between. The CDR3 has 12 amino acids. Germline V CDR1 and CDR2: SGDLS, YYNGEE.

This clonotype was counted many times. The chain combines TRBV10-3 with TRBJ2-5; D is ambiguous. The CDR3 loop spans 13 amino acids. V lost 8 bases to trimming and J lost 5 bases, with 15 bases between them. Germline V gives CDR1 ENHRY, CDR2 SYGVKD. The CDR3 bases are TGTGCCATCGGAGAAGCGTTCGGGGAGACCCAGTACTTC. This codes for CAIGEAFGETQYF.

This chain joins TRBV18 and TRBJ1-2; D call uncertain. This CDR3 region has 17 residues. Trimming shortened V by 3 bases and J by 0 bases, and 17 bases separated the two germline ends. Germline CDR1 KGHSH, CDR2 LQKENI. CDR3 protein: CASSPSTALITNYGYTF. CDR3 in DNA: TGTGCCAGCTCACCGTCGACGGCCCTTATTACTAACTATGGCTACACCTTC.

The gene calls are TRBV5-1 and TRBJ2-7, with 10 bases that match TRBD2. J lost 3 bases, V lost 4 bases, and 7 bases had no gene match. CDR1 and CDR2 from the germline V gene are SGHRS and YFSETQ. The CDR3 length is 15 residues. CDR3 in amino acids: CASSPGASGGYEQYF. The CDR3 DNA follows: TGCGCCAGCAGCCCCGGGGCTAGCGGGGGCTACGAGCAGTACTTC.

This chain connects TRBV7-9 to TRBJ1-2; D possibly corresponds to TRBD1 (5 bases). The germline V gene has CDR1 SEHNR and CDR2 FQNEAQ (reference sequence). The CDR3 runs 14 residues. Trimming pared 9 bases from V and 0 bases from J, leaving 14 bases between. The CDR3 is CASTQGSSNYGYTF. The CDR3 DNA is TGTGCCAGTACGCAGGGCAGCTCTAACTATGGCTACACCTTC. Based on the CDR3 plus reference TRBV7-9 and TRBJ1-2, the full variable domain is DTGVSQNPRHKITKRGQNVTFRCDPISEHNRLYWYRQTLGQGPEFLTYFQNEAQLEKSRLLSDRFSAERPKGSFSTLEIQRTEQGDSAMYLCASTQGSSNYGYTFGSGTRLTVV.

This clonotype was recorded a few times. CDR3 protein: CSASPVGVANEKLFF. For the CDR3, the DNA is TGCAGTGCCAGCCCCGTGGGGGTCGCTAATGAAAAACTGTTTTTT. The rearrangement joins TRBV20-1 to TRBJ1-4, with a possible D match to TRBD1 (5 bases). Germline V gives CDR1 DFQATT, CDR2 SNEGSKA (reference sequence). Trimming left V 6 bases short and J 3 bases short, with 17 bases between. The CDR3 is 15 residues long.

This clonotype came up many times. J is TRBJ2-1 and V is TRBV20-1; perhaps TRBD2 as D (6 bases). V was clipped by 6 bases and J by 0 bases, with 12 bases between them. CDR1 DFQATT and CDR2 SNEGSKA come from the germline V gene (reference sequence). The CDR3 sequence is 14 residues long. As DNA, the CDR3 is TGCAGTGCAGGGGACGGGAGCTCCTACAATGAGCAGTTCTTC. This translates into CSAGDGSSYNEQFF.

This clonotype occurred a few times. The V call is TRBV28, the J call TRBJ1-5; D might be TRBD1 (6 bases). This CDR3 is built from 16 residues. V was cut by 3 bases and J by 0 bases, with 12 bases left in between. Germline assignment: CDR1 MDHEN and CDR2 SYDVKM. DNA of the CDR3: TGTGCCAGCAGTTTGGGGACATTCCGTAGCAATCAGCCCCAGCATTTT. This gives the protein CASSLGTFRSNQPQHF.